What follows is one T cell receptor (beta chain) and its context. The germline V gene has CDR1 SGDLS and CDR2 YYNGEE. The CDR3 totals 16 residues. V was trimmed by 4 bases and J by 7 bases, leaving 20 bases between them. The record originates from a study of T-cell memory formation after mild COVID-19. Looking at the study overall: Clusters were largely donor specific.

Each CDR3 protein is one row after TCRdb ran MiXCR on the 5' RACE reads. The data hold 50,000 to 60,000 distinct CDR3 sequences, with 25% to 35% observed a single time. The chain employs TRBV9 and TRBJ2-2, with D possibly matching TRBD2 (5 bases). The sequence derives from a man between 18 and 29 years old who had mild COVID-19 (a few samples of this study predate the infection). Cell type and time point are not known. Material for sequencing was PBMCs or a T cell subset sorted from them (not recorded which). CDR3 in DNA: TGTGCCAGCAGCCTCGTGGACCAACCTCGGGGCGGGGAGCTGTTTTTT. Translation gives CASSLVDQPRGGELFF.